This T cell receptor (beta chain) was captured in a study of T cell responses to AZD1222 COVID-19 vaccine. The repertoire was sequenced with immunoSEQ multiplex PCR; TCRdb's copy has only in-frame clones and lacks some. Of 150,000 to 200,000 clones listed, approximately 95% are singletons. This receptor was taken from an adult in good health. The sample was peripheral blood, taken on day 0 of AZD1222 vaccination.

The DNA for the CDR3 is TGCGCCAGCAGCTTGGAACTAGCGGGGGAGGGTGAGACCCAGTACTTC. Translating gives CASSLELAGEGETQYF. The chain has TRBV5-1 and TRBJ2-5; 11 nucleotides line up with TRBD2. V was clipped by 0 bases and J by 5 bases; unmatched bases: 6. The CDR3 extends over 16 amino acids. CDR1 SGHRS and CDR2 YFSETQ come from the germline V gene.